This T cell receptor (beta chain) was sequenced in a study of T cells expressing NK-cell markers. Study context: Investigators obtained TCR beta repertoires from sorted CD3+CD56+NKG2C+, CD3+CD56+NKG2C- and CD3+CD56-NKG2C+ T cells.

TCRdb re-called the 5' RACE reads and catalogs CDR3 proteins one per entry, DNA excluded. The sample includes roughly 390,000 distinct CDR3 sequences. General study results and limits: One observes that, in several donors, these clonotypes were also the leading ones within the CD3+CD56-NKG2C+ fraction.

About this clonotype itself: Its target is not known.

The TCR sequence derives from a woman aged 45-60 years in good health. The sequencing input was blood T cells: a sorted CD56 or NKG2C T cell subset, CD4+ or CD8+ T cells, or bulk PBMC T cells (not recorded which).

CDR3 protein: CSARSGHTEAFF. The J gene is TRBJ1-1, the V gene TRBV20-1. The CDR3 length is 12 residues. In germline, CDR1 is DFQATT, CDR2 SNEGSKA (reference sequence).